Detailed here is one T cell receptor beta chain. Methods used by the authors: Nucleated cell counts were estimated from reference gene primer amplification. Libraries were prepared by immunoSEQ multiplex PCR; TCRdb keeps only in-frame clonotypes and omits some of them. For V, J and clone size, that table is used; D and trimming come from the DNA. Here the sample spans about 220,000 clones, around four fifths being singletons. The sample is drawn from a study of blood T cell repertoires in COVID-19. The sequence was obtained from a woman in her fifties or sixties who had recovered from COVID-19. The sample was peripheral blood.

In nucleotides, the CDR3 is TGTGCCAGCAGCGTAGCAGGGACTAATGAAAAACTGTTTTTT. It specifies CASSVAGTNEKLFF. This chain uses TRBV9 with TRBJ1-4; possibly TRBD1 for D (5 bases). CDR1 and CDR2 from the germline V gene are SGDLS and YYNGEE. Trimming cost V 0 bases and J 2 bases, with 5 bases left between them. This CDR3 comprises 14 residues.